This T cell receptor beta chain was observed in a study of T-cell memory formation after mild COVID-19. Notes on the study in general: Clones which contracted sat mainly in CM and EM if CD4+, and in EMRA if CD8+. Second-wave clones peaking on day 37 lacked confirmed SARS-CoV-2 specificity.

For this clonotype: The antigen is not known.

MiXCR, applied by TCRdb to the 5' RACE reads, yields one record per CDR3 protein. The sample lists about 500,000 distinct CDR3 sequences; around 21% were seen once. The CDR3 contains 15 residues. The V gene's germline CDR1 is SEHNR and CDR2 FQNEAQ (reference sequence). Trimming cost V 4 bases and J 6 bases, with 18 bases left between them. The genes are TRBV7-9 and TRBJ1-1; D may be TRBD1 (6 bases). The sequence came from an adult woman who had mild COVID-19 (a few samples of this study predate the infection). Cell type and time point are not known. The sample taken for sequencing was PBMCs or a T cell subset sorted from them (not recorded which). The CDR3 spells CASSSTGDNLPEAFF. The CDR3 DNA follows: TGTGCCAGCAGCTCGACAGGAGACAATCTCCCTGAAGCTTTCTTT.